One sample yielded the 21 T cell receptor beta chains listed below, sequenced in a study of response to subunit inactivated influenza vaccine. Via MiXCR, TCRdb re-called the RT-PCR reads, giving one row per CDR3 protein. The sample lists about 540,000 distinct CDR3 sequences, roughly 25% seen once, with 2.5% to 3.5% in the top ten. A further study also used this sample, focusing on T cells expressing NK-cell markers. That study reports: cDNA encoding TCR beta was synthesized via 5'RACE template switching incorporating UMIs.

Sequencing used CD4+ T cells sorted from PBMCs, obtained 11 to 12 days after vaccination. These receptors were obtained from a man aged 50 to 60 who received an inactivated influenza vaccine.

The CDR3 DNA reads as TGTGCCAGCAGCTTGCACGACTCTCGTGTTAATTCACCCCTCCACTTT. It specifies CASSLHDSRVNSPLHF. The chain uses TRBV11-2 and TRBJ1-6; D is unclear. The CDR3 runs 16 residues. Trimming removed 3 bases from V and 6 bases from J, with 15 bases in between. Per germline, CDR1 SGHAT and CDR2 FQNNGV.

Note on this clonotype: This may stem from a read error, because a much larger clone lies one nucleotide away. The genes are TRBV7-2 and TRBJ2-7; unclear D gene. The CDR3 length is 11 residues. Trimming pared 4 bases from V and 2 bases from J, leaving 3 bases between. Germline V lookup: CDR1 SGHTA, CDR2 FQGNSA. CDR3 sequence: CASSWTYEQYF. The CDR3 bases are TGTGCCAGCAGCTGGACCTACGAGCAGTACTTC.

This sequence joins TRBV27 and TRBJ2-1; TRBD2 matches at 8 bases. Germline CDR1 MNHEY, CDR2 SMNVEV (reference sequence). The ends lost 5 bases at V and 8 bases at J; junction bases unmatched: 2. The CDR3 extends over 12 amino acids. In nucleotides, the CDR3 is TGTGCCAGCAGTGCGGGGGGATATGAGCAGTTCTTC. This translates into CASSAGGYEQFF.

This clonotype has just a few counts. This chain connects TRBV7-9 to TRBJ2-5; a possible D gene is TRBD1 (6 bases). CDR3 size: 17 residues. The germline gives CDR1 SEHNR, CDR2 FQNEAQ (reference sequence). The ends were cut back, 5 bases at V and 2 bases at J, with 21 bases in the middle. CDR3 sequence reads: CASSLTGKGLLQETQYF. The CDR3 DNA follows: TGTGCCAGCAGCCTTACAGGGAAGGGGCTGCTTCAAGAGACCCAGTACTTC.

The chain links TRBV6-2 or TRBV6-3 to TRBJ2-2; TRBD2 is a possible D gene (6 bases). The CDR3 is made up of 14 amino acids. The V end was cut by 6 bases, the J end by 7 bases, with 15 bases between. Per germline, CDR1 MNHEY and CDR2 SVGEGT. The CDR3 DNA is TGTGCCAGCAGAACGTGGAGGGAAGACGGGGAGCTGTTTTTT. As protein: CASRTWREDGELFF.

The CDR3 sequence: CASSLRGMETQYF. CDR3 DNA sequence: TGTGCCAGCAGTTTGCGAGGGATGGAGACCCAGTACTTC. The J gene is TRBJ2-5, the V gene TRBV12-3 or TRBV12-4, with D tentatively TRBD2 (5 bases). The CDR3 extends over 13 amino acids. Trimming took 3 bases from V and 5 from J, leaving 10 bases between them.

The chain is built from TRBV20-1 and TRBJ2-7, with D tentatively TRBD1 (5 bases). V was cut by 0 bases and J by 6 bases, with 18 bases left in between. The CDR3 is 15 residues long. CDR1 DFQATT and CDR2 SNEGSKA come from the germline V gene (reference sequence). The CDR3 DNA follows: TGCAGTGCTAGAGATGGTCAAGGGGTTCTTGGCGAGCAGTACTTC. This codes for CSARDGQGVLGEQYF.

The CDR3 nucleotides are TGCGCCAGCAGCTTGGCTGGGGACCCGACCCGCTCCTACAATGAGCAGTTCTTC. As protein: CASSLAGDPTRSYNEQFF. J is TRBJ2-1 and V is TRBV5-1, with D tentatively TRBD1 or TRBD2 (5 bases each). The length of the CDR3 is 18 residues. V lost 0 bases and J 0 bases, leaving 16 bases between the germline ends. The germline V gene encodes CDR1 SGHRS and CDR2 YFSETQ.

This clonotype has only one observation. J is TRBJ1-1 and V is TRBV28, with a weak D call TRBD1 (5 bases). With 5 bases removed from V and 0 bases from J, the gap between germline ends came to 7 bases. The CDR3 is made up of 13 amino acids. CDR1 and CDR2 (germline): MDHEN, SYDVKM. The CDR3 coding sequence is TGTGCCAGCAGTGGGACCCTGAACACTGAAGCTTTCTTT. It is translated as CASSGTLNTEAFF.

A few counts support this clonotype. The chain is built from TRBV2 and TRBJ2-2; no clear D gene. The V gene lost 4 bases and the J gene lost 0 bases, with 9 bases spanning the gap. Looked up from germline, CDR1 is SNHLY and CDR2 is FYNNEI. The CDR3 is 15 amino acids. The CDR3 here is CASSAYYSNTGELFF. As DNA, the CDR3 is TGTGCCAGCAGTGCTTACTACTCGAACACCGGGGAGCTGTTTTTT.

This clonotype occurred a few times. The J gene is TRBJ1-6, the V gene TRBV2, with D perhaps TRBD1 (6 bases). Germline V gives CDR1 SNHLY, CDR2 FYNNEI. This CDR3 has 16 residues. Trimming removed 2 bases at V and 6 bases at J, with 14 bases between. In DNA form, the CDR3 reads TGTGCCAGCAGTGAACGGGGGCCGGGACTTAATTCACCCCTCCACTTT. This encodes CASSERGPGLNSPLHF.

This clonotype has a handful of counts. This rearrangement joins TRBV5-5 to TRBJ2-2; 8 bases fit TRBD2. The CDR3 is made up of 17 amino acids. Germline lookup yields CDR1 SGHKS and CDR2 YYEKEE (reference sequence). V was pared by 3 bases and J by 0 bases, with 7 bases of the junction left unmatched. CDR3 sequence reads: CASSSPGGGPNTGELFF. The CDR3 bases are TGTGCCAGCAGCTCTCCTGGCGGGGGGCCGAACACCGGGGAGCTGTTTTTT.

The J gene is TRBJ1-5, the V gene TRBV18; D unresolved. CDR1 is KGHSH, CDR2 LQKENI, per germline. V gave up 4 bases and J gave up 2 bases, with 15 bases separating them. The CDR3 totals 16 residues. The CDR3 is CASSLSSPHGNQPQHF. The CDR3 region has the DNA TGTGCCAGCTCACTATCAAGTCCTCACGGCAATCAGCCCCAGCATTTT.

This clonotype came up a few times. The chain employs TRBV6-2 or TRBV6-3 and TRBJ2-1; D is ambiguous. Germline V gives CDR1 MNHEY, CDR2 SVGEGT. CDR3 size: 15 residues. Trimming pared 4 bases from V and 2 bases from J, leaving 12 bases between. The CDR3 reads CASSSASAAYNEQFF. The CDR3 coding sequence is TGTGCCAGCAGTTCCGCGTCCGCGGCCTACAATGAGCAGTTCTTC.

The chain employs TRBV5-1 and TRBJ1-6; no clear D gene. Trimming shortened V by 0 bases and J by 9 bases, and 13 bases separated the two germline ends. CDR1 is SGHRS and CDR2 is YFSETQ in the germline V gene. The CDR3 extends over 15 amino acids. The CDR3 DNA reads as TGCGCCAGCAGCTTGGCCTCGGGTGGAAGTTCACCCCTCCACTTT. As protein: CASSLASGGSSPLHF.

The chain links TRBV28 to TRBJ1-5; 8 bases are shared with TRBD1. This CDR3 has 16 residues. V dropped 3 bases and J dropped 4; count of bases not matched to a gene: 8. From germline, CDR1 is MDHEN and CDR2 SYDVKM. As DNA, the CDR3 is TGTGCCAGCAGTTTCCTCTCGGGACAGGCTAATCAGCCCCAGCATTTT. Translating gives CASSFLSGQANQPQHF.

The chain carries TRBV30 and TRBJ2-1; a possible D gene is TRBD1 (5 bases). The CDR3 consists of 13 residues. The V gene's germline CDR1 is GTSNPN and CDR2 SVGIG (reference sequence). The germline V and J ends were trimmed by 0 bases and 10 bases, with 13 bases remaining between them. CDR3 region: CAWSVLVAGEQFF. DNA of the CDR3: TGTGCCTGGAGTGTACTTGTGGCAGGGGAGCAGTTCTTC.

The sample holds a few counts of this clonotype. The V gene is TRBV30, the J gene TRBJ2-1; D is ambiguous. Germline loops: CDR1 GTSNPN, CDR2 SVGIG (reference sequence). Trimming took 0 bases from V and 9 from J, leaving 15 bases between them. This CDR3 spans 14 amino acids. The chain's CDR3 is CAWSVPPQRVEQFF. CDR3 coding DNA: TGTGCCTGGAGTGTACCCCCCCAACGGGTTGAGCAGTTCTTC. The entire variable domain, with the rest obtained from reference TRBV30 and TRBJ2-1, is as follows: SQTIHQWPATLVQPVGSPLSLECTVEGTSNPNLYWYRQAAGRGLQLLFYSVGIGQISSEVPQNLSASRPQDRQFILSSKKLLLSDSGFYLCAWSVPPQRVEQFFGPGTRLTVL.

The genes are TRBV29-1 and TRBJ2-5; a weak D match, TRBD1 (6 bases). Germline V gene data show CDR1 as SQVTM and CDR2 as ANQGSEA. The CDR3 is 11 amino acids. V shed 8 bases and J shed 9 bases, with 16 bases lying between them. DNA of the CDR3: TGCAGCATACAGGGCGCCAGGGCCCAGTACTTC. It translates to CSIQGARAQYF.

The chain links TRBV4-1 to TRBJ2-1; 11 bases align to TRBD1. CDR1 and CDR2 from the germline V gene are MGHRA and YSYEKL. The CDR3 runs to 18 residues. With V trimmed by 2 bases and J by 1 base, 7 bases remained unmatched. In nucleotides, the CDR3 is TGCGCCAGCAGCCAATCGGACAGGGGGCTGGTTTCCTACAATGAGCAGTTCTTC. The encoded protein is CASSQSDRGLVSYNEQFF.

The chain carries TRBV11-3 and TRBJ2-2; either TRBD1 or TRBD2 may supply D (5 bases each). The germline CDR1 and CDR2 sequences are SGHNT and YENEEA. CDR3 size: 14 residues. V was shortened by 1 base and J by 7 bases, with 10 bases between the two germline ends. The CDR3 protein is CASSLVQGVGELFF. The CDR3 region has the DNA TGTGCCAGCAGCTTAGTTCAGGGAGTCGGGGAGCTGTTTTTT.